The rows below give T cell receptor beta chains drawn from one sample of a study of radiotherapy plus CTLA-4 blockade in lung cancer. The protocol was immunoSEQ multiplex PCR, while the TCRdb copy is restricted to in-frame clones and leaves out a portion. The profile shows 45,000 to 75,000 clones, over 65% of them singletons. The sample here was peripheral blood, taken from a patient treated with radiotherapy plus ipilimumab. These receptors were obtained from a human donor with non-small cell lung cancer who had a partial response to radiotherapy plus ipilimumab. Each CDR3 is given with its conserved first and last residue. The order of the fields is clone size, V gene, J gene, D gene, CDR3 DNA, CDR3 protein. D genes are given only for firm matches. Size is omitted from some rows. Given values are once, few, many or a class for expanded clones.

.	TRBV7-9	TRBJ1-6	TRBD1	TGTGCCAGCACCCCCCAGGGGGTCGGTTCACCCCTCCACTTT	CASTPQGVGSPLHF
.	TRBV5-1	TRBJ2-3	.	TGCGCCAGCAGCTTGGGCAGGAGCACAGATACGCAGTATTTT	CASSLGRSTDTQYF
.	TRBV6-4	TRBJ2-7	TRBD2	TGTGCCAGCAGCGTCCCGGGGGGCTACGAGCAGTACTTC	CASSVPGGYEQYF
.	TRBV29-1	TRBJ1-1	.	TGCAGCGTTGGAGGTCACACTGAAGCTTTCTTT	CSVGGHTEAFF
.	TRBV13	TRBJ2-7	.	TGTGCCAGCAGCTTAGATCGGTCCTACGAGCAGTACTTC	CASSLDRSYEQYF
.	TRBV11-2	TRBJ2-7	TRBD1	TGTGCCAGCAGCGTCCTCGGGACAGGGGTCTACGAGCAGTACTTC	CASSVLGTGVYEQYF
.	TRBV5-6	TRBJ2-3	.	TGTGCCAGCAGCTTCAGAAGCACAGATACGCAGTATTTT	CASSFRSTDTQYF
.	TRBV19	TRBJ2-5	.	TGTGCCAGTACCCAGGGTTTAGGGGAGACCCAGTACTTC	CASTQGLGETQYF
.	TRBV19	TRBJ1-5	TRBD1	TGTGCCAGTAGTATCCGGGACAGGGGGTATAGCAATCAGCCCCAGCATTTT	CASSIRDRGYSNQPQHF
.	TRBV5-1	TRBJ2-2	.	TGCGCCAGCAGCTTTTTCCGGGGGAACACCGGGGAGCTGTTTTTT	CASSFFRGNTGELFF
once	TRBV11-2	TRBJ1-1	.	TGTGCCAGCAGCTTAGTGGATCAGGGGTCGGCTGAAGCTTTCTTT	CASSLVDQGSAEAFF
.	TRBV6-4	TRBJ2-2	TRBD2	TGTGCCAGCAGTGCCTTAGCGGGATACACCGGGGAGCTGTTTTTT	CASSALAGYTGELFF
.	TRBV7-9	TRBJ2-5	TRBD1	TGTGCCAGCAGCTTAGGACAGGGACAGCAAGAGACCCAGTACTTC	CASSLGQGQQETQYF
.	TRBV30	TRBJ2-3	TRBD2	TGTGCCTGGACAGCGGGGAGCACAGATACGCAGTATTTT	CAWTAGSTDTQYF
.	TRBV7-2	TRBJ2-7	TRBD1	TGTGCCAGCAGCCATGTAACAGGGGGATCCTACGAGCAGTACTTC	CASSHVTGGSYEQYF
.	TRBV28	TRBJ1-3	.	TGTGCCAGCAGTTTCTGGGGGACATCCGGAAACACCATATATTTT	CASSFWGTSGNTIYF
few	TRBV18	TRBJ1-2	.	TGTGCCAGCTCACCGGGCACCTCTAACTATGGCTACACCTTC	CASSPGTSNYGYTF
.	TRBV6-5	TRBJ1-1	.	TGTGCCAGCAGAACAGACCCGGACACTGAAGCTTTCTTT	CASRTDPDTEAFF
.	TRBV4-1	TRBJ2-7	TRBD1	TGCGCCAGCAGCCACACAGGGGTCAGCCCCTACGAGCAGTACTTC	CASSHTGVSPYEQYF
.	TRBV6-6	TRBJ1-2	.	TGTGCCAGCAGAGTGACAGTTAACTATGGCTACACCTTC	CASRVTVNYGYTF
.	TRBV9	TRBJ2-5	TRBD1	TGTGCCAGCAGCCCCTTAACAGGGGGCAAGGAGGAGACCCAGTACTTC	CASSPLTGGKEETQYF
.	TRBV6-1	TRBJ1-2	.	TGTGCCAGCAGTCCCACTGATGGCTACACCTTC	CASSPTDGYTF
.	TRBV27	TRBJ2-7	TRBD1	TGTGCCAGCAGTTTAGGGGACAGCTCCTACGAGCAGTACTTC	CASSLGDSSYEQYF
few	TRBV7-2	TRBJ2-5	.	TGTGCCAGCAGCTTAGGACAGGGGCGGGGGGGAAAAGAGACCCAGTACTTC	CASSLGQGRGGKETQYF
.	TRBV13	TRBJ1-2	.	TGTGCCAGCAGCTCCCGCCGGTCAGGGGAGGGCTATGGCTACACCTTC	CASSSRRSGEGYGYTF
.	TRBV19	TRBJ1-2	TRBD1	TGTGCCAGTAGTCCGACAGGGGGGCGAGGCTACACCTTC	CASSPTGGRGYTF
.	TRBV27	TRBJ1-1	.	TGTGCCAGCAGAGAGCCCGACATGAACACTGAAGCTTTCTTT	CASREPDMNTEAFF
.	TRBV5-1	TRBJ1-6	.	TGCGCCAGCAGACTAGGGTTGGAGGATTCACCCCTCCACTTT	CASRLGLEDSPLHF
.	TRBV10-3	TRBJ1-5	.	TGTGCCATCAGTGACGTCGTGTGGGGGGGGGAACGCAATCAGCCCCAGCATTTT	CAISDVVWGGERNQPQHF
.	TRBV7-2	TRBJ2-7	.	TGTGCCAGCAGCTTACAGACCTACGAGCAGTACTTC	CASSLQTYEQYF
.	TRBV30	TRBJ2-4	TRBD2	TGTGCCTGGAACCGGGGGGGTCCAGAAAACATTCAGTACTTC	CAWNRGGPENIQYF
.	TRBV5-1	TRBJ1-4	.	TGCGCCAGCAGCTTTTGGGGGGGCGGACGTTTTGAAAAACTGTTTTTT	CASSFWGGGRFEKLFF
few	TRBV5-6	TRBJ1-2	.	TGTGCCAGCAGCCGTGACAGAAATAACTATGGCTACACCTTC	CASSRDRNNYGYTF
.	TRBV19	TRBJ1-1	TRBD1	TGTGCCAGTAGTTCCCGGGACAGGGGACTGAACACTGAAGCTTTCTTT	CASSSRDRGLNTEAFF
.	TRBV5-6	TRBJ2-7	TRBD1	TGTGCCAGCAGCGGGGACAGCGGCGAGCAGTACTTC	CASSGDSGEQYF
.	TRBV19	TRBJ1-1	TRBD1	TGTGCCAGTAGTATGGCCGGGACAGGGGGAACTGAAGCTTTCTTT	CASSMAGTGGTEAFF
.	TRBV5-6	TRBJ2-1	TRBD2	TGTGCCAGCAGCTTGCGGGCGGGGGGGGCTTACAATGAGCAGTTCTTC	CASSLRAGGAYNEQFF
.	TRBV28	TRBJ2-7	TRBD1	TGTGCCAGCAGGTCTTCCGGGACAGAGTTCTACGAGCAGTACTTC	CASRSSGTEFYEQYF
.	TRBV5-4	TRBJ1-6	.	TGTGCCAGCAGCTTAGGAGTCAGTCCCGTTAATTCACCCCTCCACTTT	CASSLGVSPVNSPLHF
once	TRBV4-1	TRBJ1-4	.	TGCGCCAGCAGCCTAAATCCCGACATTCGAGCTAATGAAAAACTGTTTTTT	CASSLNPDIRANEKLFF
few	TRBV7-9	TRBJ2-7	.	TGTGCCAGCAGTCGGGGAGTCGAGCAGTACTTC	CASSRGVEQYF
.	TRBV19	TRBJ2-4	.	TGTGCCAGTAGTATTCGGGGCAGGGGTAGAGGAGAGGGCAAAAACATTCAGTACTTC	CASSIRGRGRGEGKNIQYF